The 27 T cell receptor beta chains below all came from one sample that was sequenced in a study of T cell responses to AZD1222 COVID-19 vaccine. This table comes from immunoSEQ multiplex PCR, and its TCRdb copy is limited to in-frame clones, with some not included. The sample contains 160,000 or so clones, over 75% of which appear only once. Material: peripheral blood, obtained 28 days after the second AZD1222 dose. These receptors all come from an adult who received the AZD1222 COVID-19 vaccine.

The rearrangement uses TRBV5-1 and TRBJ1-1; D possibly corresponds to TRBD1 (5 bases). The CDR3 runs 14 residues. The germline CDR1 and CDR2 sequences are SGHRS and YFSETQ. V lost 7 bases, J lost 3 bases, and 16 bases lay in between. CDR3 DNA sequence: TGCGCCAGCCGCGGTCTACTGGGGGACACTGAAGCTTTCTTT. As protein: CASRGLLGDTEAFF.

The V gene is TRBV7-3, the J gene TRBJ1-4; D is perhaps TRBD1 (6 bases). V dropped 5 bases and J dropped 8 bases, with 15 bases sitting between them. The CDR3 covers 14 residues. Germline V CDR1 and CDR2: SGHTA, FQGTGA. As DNA, the CDR3 is TGTGCCAGCAGCCGAAGGGGGTTTCGGGAAAAACTGTTTTTT. It translates to CASSRRGFREKLFF.

V and J are TRBV25-1 and TRBJ2-7, with a weak D call TRBD1 (5 bases). The CDR3 is made up of 12 amino acids. Trimming stripped 4 bases from V and 4 bases from J, with 8 bases between. Looked up from germline, CDR1 is MGHDK and CDR2 is SYGVNS. The CDR3 sequence is CASSAGHYEQYF. The CDR3 DNA reads as TGTGCCAGCAGTGCAGGGCATTACGAGCAGTACTTC.

The rearrangement joins TRBV6-1 to TRBJ1-2; D gene unclear. The germline V gene encodes CDR1 MNHNS and CDR2 SASEGT. This CDR3 comprises 10 residues. V dropped 2 bases and J dropped 5 bases, with 0 bases sitting between them. CDR3 residues: CASSEYGYTF. CDR3 in DNA: TGTGCCAGCAGTGAATATGGCTACACCTTC.

The chain recombines TRBV2 with TRBJ1-6; a possible D gene is TRBD1 (6 bases). The CDR3 sequence is 14 residues long. V was clipped by 2 bases and J by 10 bases, with 12 bases between them. Germline CDR1 and CDR2: SNHLY and FYNNEI. CDR3 DNA: TGTGCCAGCAGTGAACTCGGGGGGCCCTCACCCCTCCACTTT. Protein: CASSELGGPSPLHF.

This clone appeared a single time. The V gene is TRBV6-5, the J gene TRBJ1-2, with D maybe TRBD1 (6 bases). The length of the CDR3 is 14 residues. With 7 bases removed from V and 4 bases from J, the gap between germline ends came to 16 bases. Germline-derived CDR1 and CDR2 are MNHEY and SVGAGI. The CDR3: CASIGQSLLYGYTF. DNA for the CDR3: TGTGCCAGCATCGGACAGAGCCTACTCTATGGCTACACCTTC.

This chain links TRBV25-1 with TRBJ2-7; D gene unclear. Germline V gives CDR1 MGHDK, CDR2 SYGVNS. V was clipped by 5 bases and J by 0 bases, with 11 bases between them. CDR3 length: 14 amino acids. The CDR3 region has the DNA TGTGCCAGCAGTAATCGTCCAAGCTCCTACGAGCAGTACTTC. Translated: CASSNRPSSYEQYF.

This chain uses TRBV7-9 with TRBJ2-3; 15 nucleotides align to TRBD2. CDR1 is SEHNR, CDR2 FQNEAQ, per germline (reference sequence). V shed 10 bases and J 0 bases; nucleotides not matched to a gene: 5. This CDR3 region has 16 residues. The CDR3 spells CANQGLAGGSTDTQYF. CDR3 DNA sequence: TGTGCCAATCAGGGACTAGCGGGGGGAAGCACAGATACGCAGTATTTT.

This clone was counted only a few times. V gene TRBV2 combines with J gene TRBJ1-2, with 9 nucleotides matching TRBD1. J gave up 4 bases and V 8 bases, and 5 bases lay outside the gene matches. Germline V gene data show CDR1 as SNHLY and CDR2 as FYNNEI. CDR3 size: 13 residues. CDR3 DNA: TGTGCCAGCGGTTCGGACAGGGGCTATGGCTACACCTTC. Translation: CASGSDRGYGYTF.

The gene calls are TRBV18 and TRBJ2-7, with unresolved D. This CDR3 is built from 12 residues. Trimming took off 3 bases at V and 2 bases at J, with 5 bases between the two ends. The germline gives CDR1 KGHSH, CDR2 LQKENI. CDR3 nucleotide sequence: TGTGCCAGCTCACCGGATCCCTACGAGCAGTACTTC. It specifies CASSPDPYEQYF.

This chain connects TRBV13 to TRBJ2-7; D possibly uses TRBD1 or TRBD2 (5 bases each). The V and J ends lost 4 bases and 6 bases respectively, with 10 bases between them. The CDR3 consists of 12 residues. Germline V gene lookup returns CDR1 PRHDT and CDR2 FYEKMQ (reference sequence). The CDR3, as DNA: TGTGCCAGCAGCTCGGGACCTCTCGAGCAGTACTTC. It is translated as CASSSGPLEQYF.

This clone came up a few times. The rearrangement links TRBV30 to TRBJ1-3; TRBD1 is a possible D gene (5 bases). Per the germline V gene, CDR1 is GTSNPN and CDR2 is SVGIG (reference sequence). V lost 5 bases, J lost 0 bases, and 14 bases lay in between. This CDR3 region has 15 residues. The CDR3 loop is CAWHHDSFSGNTIYF. The CDR3 DNA sequence: TGTGCCTGGCACCACGACAGCTTCTCTGGAAACACCATATATTTT.

This clone was observed a single time. The genes are TRBV5-6 and TRBJ2-7, with D maybe TRBD1 (6 bases). Deletions cut 2 bases from V and 6 bases from J, with 18 bases between. CDR1 and CDR2 from the germline V gene are SGHDT and YYEEEE. The length of the CDR3 is 15 residues. This CDR3 is CASSFRDKGFREQYF. In DNA form, the CDR3 reads TGTGCCAGCAGCTTCCGGGACAAAGGGTTTCGCGAGCAGTACTTC.

The rearrangement uses TRBV29-1 and TRBJ1-5; D perhaps matches TRBD1 (5 bases). V lost 6 bases and J lost 2, with 8 bases in between. Germline V gene sequence: CDR1 SQVTM, CDR2 ANQGSEA. This CDR3 region has 12 residues. The CDR3: CSVWDGNQPQHF. Written as DNA, the CDR3 is TGCAGCGTCTGGGACGGCAATCAGCCCCAGCATTTT.

V gene TRBV18 combines with J gene TRBJ2-2, with D unclear. From germline, CDR1 is KGHSH and CDR2 LQKENI. The germline V and J ends were trimmed by 3 bases and 5 bases, with 10 bases remaining between them. CDR3 length: 14 amino acids. CDR3 residues: CASSPEFSTGELFF. For the CDR3, the DNA is TGTGCCAGCTCACCCGAATTTTCAACCGGGGAGCTGTTTTTT.

The rearrangement links TRBV3-1 (or the pseudogene TRBV3-2) to TRBJ2-6; possible D gene TRBD2, 5 bases. This CDR3 spans 17 amino acids. The V and J ends lost 4 bases and 0 bases respectively, with 13 bases between them. CDR1 and CDR2 (germline): LGHDT, YNNKEL (reference sequence). CDR3 amino acids: CASSRKGVSSGANVLTF. The DNA for the CDR3 is TGTGCCAGCAGCCGCAAGGGAGTTAGCTCTGGGGCCAACGTCCTGACTTTC.

The genes are TRBV19 and TRBJ1-1, with 7 positions matching TRBD1. There are 16 residues in the CDR3. Trimming took 3 bases from V and 1 from J; bases not matched to a gene: 8. Germline CDR1 is LNHDA and CDR2 is SQIVND (reference sequence). As DNA, the CDR3 is TGTGCCAGTAGTATGCGGCGGACAGGTTCGAACACTGAAGCTTTCTTT. Protein sequence: CASSMRRTGSNTEAFF.

The chain joins TRBV4-2 to TRBJ1-3; D not resolved. The germline V and J ends were trimmed by 4 bases and 0 bases, with 10 bases remaining between them. Germline V gene data show CDR1 as LGHNA and CDR2 as YNFKEQ. This CDR3 contains 15 residues. The DNA of the CDR3 is TGTGCCAGCAGCCTTTCACCGAACTCTGGAAACACCATATATTTT. Translation: CASSLSPNSGNTIYF.

The CDR3 loop reads CASSPAGQVYGYTF. CDR3 bases: TGTGCCAGCTCTCCCGCCGGACAGGTCTATGGCTACACCTTC. V is TRBV27 and J is TRBJ1-2, with 7 bases lining up with TRBD1. CDR3 length equals 14 residues. V dropped 8 bases and J dropped 4; count of bases not matched to a gene: 10. The germline CDR1 and CDR2 sequences are MNHEY and SMNVEV (reference sequence).

This sequence joins TRBV9 and TRBJ1-1; D is unresolved. V was shortened by 0 bases and J by 4 bases, with 10 bases between the two germline ends. Germline V lookup: CDR1 SGDLS, CDR2 YYNGEE. The CDR3 contains 14 residues. CDR3 amino acids: CASSVDTLGTEAFF. The CDR3 DNA reads TGTGCCAGCAGCGTAGACACCCTAGGCACTGAAGCTTTCTTT.

The chain links TRBV3-1 (or the pseudogene TRBV3-2) to TRBJ1-6, with unresolved D. The V end lost 1 base, the J end lost 6 bases, and 7 bases lay between the germline ends. Germline V gene lookup returns CDR1 LGHDT and CDR2 YNNKEL (reference sequence). This CDR3 region has 14 residues. The CDR3 region has the DNA TGTGCCAGCAGCCAAGGCAGTCCTAATTCACCCCTCCACTTT. Encoded protein: CASSQGSPNSPLHF.

The CDR3 DNA reads TGCGCCAGCAGCTTGGAGGGACTAGCGGGGACAGATACGCAGTATTTT. Translation: CASSLEGLAGTDTQYF. The chain has TRBV5-1 and TRBJ2-3, with 13 bases matching TRBD2. This CDR3 region has 16 residues. Germline CDR1 is SGHRS and CDR2 is YFSETQ. The V and J ends lost 0 bases and 3 bases, in that order; junction bases with no gene match: 1.

This clone occurred once. The chain couples TRBV5-4 to TRBJ1-6; weak D call: TRBD1 (5 bases). Germline assignment: CDR1 SGHNT and CDR2 YYREEE (reference sequence). Trimming shortened V by 0 bases and J by 16 bases, and 17 bases separated the two germline ends. CDR3 length: 14 amino acids. The CDR3 spells CASSLDVQGFLLHF. Here the CDR3 DNA reads TGTGCCAGCAGCTTGGATGTTCAGGGTTTTCTGCTCCACTTT.

The rearrangement links TRBV27 to TRBJ1-2, with no clear D. This CDR3 contains 14 residues. Germline loops: CDR1 MNHEY, CDR2 SMNVEV (reference sequence). Deletions cut 5 bases from V and 5 bases from J, with 15 bases between. The CDR3 sequence is CASSPAGREYGYTF. The CDR3 DNA reads as TGTGCCAGCAGTCCCGCAGGAAGAGAATATGGCTACACCTTC.

The chain joins TRBV7-2 to TRBJ1-2; D is perhaps TRBD1 (5 bases). Germline-derived CDR1 and CDR2 are SGHTA and FQGNSA. CDR3 length: 14 residues. V was cut by 1 base and J by 5 bases, with 11 bases left in between. CDR3 sequence: CASSLGGRTYGYTF. The CDR3 coding sequence is TGTGCCAGCAGCTTAGGGGGACGCACTTATGGCTACACCTTC.

This chain links TRBV7-2 with TRBJ1-1; TRBD1 might be the D (5 bases). The V end was cut by 3 bases, the J end by 8 bases, with 13 bases between. The CDR3 is 13 residues long. Germline CDR1 SGHTA, CDR2 FQGNSA. The CDR3 spells CASSFYRGTEAFF. CDR3 DNA sequence: TGTGCCAGCAGCTTTTATCGGGGGACGGAAGCTTTCTTT.

This clone occurred once. The chain is built from TRBV5-1 and TRBJ1-6; D is unresolved. The CDR3 contains 15 residues. V was trimmed by 0 bases and J by 5 bases, leaving 9 bases between them. Germline-derived CDR1 and CDR2 are SGHRS and YFSETQ. This CDR3 reads CASSLVAANNSPLHF. The CDR3 bases are TGCGCCAGCAGCTTGGTGGCAGCGAATAATTCACCCCTCCACTTT.